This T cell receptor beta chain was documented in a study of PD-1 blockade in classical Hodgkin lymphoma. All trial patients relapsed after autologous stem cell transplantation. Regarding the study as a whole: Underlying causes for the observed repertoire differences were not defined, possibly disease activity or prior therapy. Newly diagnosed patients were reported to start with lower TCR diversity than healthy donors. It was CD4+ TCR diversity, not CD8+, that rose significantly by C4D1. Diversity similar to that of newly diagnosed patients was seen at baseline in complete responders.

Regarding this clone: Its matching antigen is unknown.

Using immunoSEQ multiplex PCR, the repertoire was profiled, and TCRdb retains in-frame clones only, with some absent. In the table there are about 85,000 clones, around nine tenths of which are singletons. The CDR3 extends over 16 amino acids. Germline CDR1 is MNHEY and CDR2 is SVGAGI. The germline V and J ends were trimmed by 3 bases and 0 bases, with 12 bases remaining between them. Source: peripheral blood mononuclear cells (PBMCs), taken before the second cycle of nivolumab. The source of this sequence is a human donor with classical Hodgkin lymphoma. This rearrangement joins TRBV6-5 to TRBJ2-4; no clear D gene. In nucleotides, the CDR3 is TGTGCCAGCAGTTATCGGCCGGCAGCAGCCAAAAACATTCAGTACTTC. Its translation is CASSYRPAAAKNIQYF.